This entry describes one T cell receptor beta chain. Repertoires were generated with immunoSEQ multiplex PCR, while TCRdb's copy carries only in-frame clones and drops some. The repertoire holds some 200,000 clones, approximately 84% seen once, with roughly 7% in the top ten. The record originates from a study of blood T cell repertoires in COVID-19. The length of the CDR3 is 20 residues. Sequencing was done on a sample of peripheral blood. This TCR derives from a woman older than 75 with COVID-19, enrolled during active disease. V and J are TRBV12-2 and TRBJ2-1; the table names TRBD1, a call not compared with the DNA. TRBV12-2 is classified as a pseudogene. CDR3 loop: CASRPNRGLPLKSSYNEQFF. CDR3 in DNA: TGTGCAAGTCGCCCTAACAGGGGGCTTCCCCTAAAGAGCTCCTACAATGAGCAGTTCTTC.